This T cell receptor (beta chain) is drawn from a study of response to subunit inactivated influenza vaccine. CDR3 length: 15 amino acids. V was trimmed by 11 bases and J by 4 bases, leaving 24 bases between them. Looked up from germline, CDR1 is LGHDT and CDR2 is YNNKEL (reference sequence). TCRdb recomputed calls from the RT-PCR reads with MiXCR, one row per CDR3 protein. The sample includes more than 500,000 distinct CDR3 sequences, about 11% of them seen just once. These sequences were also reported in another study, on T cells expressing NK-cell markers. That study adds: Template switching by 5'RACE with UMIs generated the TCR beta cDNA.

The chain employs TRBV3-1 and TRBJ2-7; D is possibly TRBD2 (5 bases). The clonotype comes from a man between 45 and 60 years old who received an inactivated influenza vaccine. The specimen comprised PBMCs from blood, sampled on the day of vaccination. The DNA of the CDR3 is TGTGCCTGCCACCCTCGGGTCGGAGACTATTACGAGCAGTACTTC. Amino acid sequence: CACHPRVGDYYEQYF.